One and the same sample provided the 21 T cell receptor beta chains below, sequenced in a study of cytomegalovirus exposure and HLA in healthy donors. Vbeta (60) and Jbeta (13) primers were used in the PCR. The repertoire was sequenced with immunoSEQ multiplex PCR; TCRdb's copy has only in-frame clones and lacks some. The repertoire has 150,000 or so clones, 65% to 75% of them found once; the top ten carry approximately 1.6%. Sequenced input: PBMCs. The receptors stem from a girl aged 5-17 years in good health and CMV-seronegative.

The chain has TRBV7-9 and TRBJ2-3; TRBD1 matches at 9 bases. CDR3 size: 16 residues. The J segment lost 1 base and the V segment lost 6 bases, leaving 8 bases of the junction unmatched. Germline V CDR1 and CDR2: SEHNR, FQNEAQ (reference sequence). The CDR3 DNA sequence: TGTGCCAGCAGTCCTACTCGGGACAGGGGCACAGATACGCAGTATTTT. Amino acids: CASSPTRDRGTDTQYF.

This clone has just one count. V usage is TRBV27 and J usage is TRBJ2-1; D remains unclear. The CDR3 has 13 residues. Germline assignment: CDR1 MNHEY and CDR2 SMNVEV (reference sequence). Trimming cost V 6 bases and J 3 bases, with 9 bases left between them. CDR3 in amino acids: CASRVAFYNEQFF. The CDR3 region has the DNA TGTGCCAGCAGGGTAGCTTTCTACAATGAGCAGTTCTTC.

The V call is TRBV5-1, the J call TRBJ2-6; unclear D gene. Germline CDR1 reads SGHRS; CDR2 reads YFSETQ. This CDR3 has 16 amino acids. With 0 bases removed from V and 0 bases from J, the gap between germline ends came to 7 bases. CDR3: CASSLEIVSGANVLTF. CDR3 coding DNA: TGCGCCAGCAGCTTGGAAATCGTCTCTGGGGCCAACGTCCTGACTTTC.

The chain links TRBV5-1 to TRBJ2-3; 8 bases are a match to TRBD1. V dropped 4 bases and J dropped 2; count of bases not matched to a gene: 3. The CDR3 is 14 amino acids. Germline V CDR1 and CDR2: SGHRS, YFSETQ. The CDR3 DNA is TGCGCCAGCAGCCAGGGACAGGACACAGATACGCAGTATTTT. Its translation is CASSQGQDTDTQYF.

The V call is TRBV9, the J call TRBJ2-3, with no clear D. The CDR3 sequence is 12 residues long. The V gene's germline CDR1 is SGDLS and CDR2 YYNGEE. Trimming stripped 4 bases from V and 3 bases from J, with 6 bases between. The CDR3 nucleotides read TGTGCCAGCAGCCCGAGAACAGATACGCAGTATTTT. Its translation: CASSPRTDTQYF.

The V and J genes are TRBV9 and TRBJ2-3; 11 nucleotides agree with TRBD2. This CDR3 region has 14 residues. Trimming at V came to 3 bases and at J to 4 bases, leaving 1 base not matched to a gene. In germline, CDR1 is SGDLS, CDR2 YYNGEE. This CDR3 is CASSATSGADTQYF. The CDR3 DNA sequence: TGTGCCAGCAGCGCGACTAGCGGGGCAGATACGCAGTATTTT.

The chain links TRBV19 to TRBJ1-5, with D perhaps matching TRBD1 (6 bases). This CDR3 has 13 residues. Germline assignment: CDR1 LNHDA and CDR2 SQIVND (reference sequence). Between the trimmed V and J ends, which lost 8 bases and 6 bases, there was a span of 14 bases. The CDR3 loop reads CASSQGIGQPQHF. In DNA, the CDR3 is TGTGCCAGTTCGCAGGGGATCGGTCAGCCCCAGCATTTT.

The V and J genes are TRBV6-5 and TRBJ2-7, with D possibly matching TRBD2 (5 bases). The CDR3 loop spans 15 amino acids. V was clipped by 0 bases and J by 4 bases, with 13 bases between them. Germline lookup yields CDR1 MNHEY and CDR2 SVGAGI. CDR3 nucleotide sequence: TGTGCCAGCAGTTACTCGGCGGGTTGGCCTTACGAGCAGTACTTC. It yields the protein CASSYSAGWPYEQYF.

V gene TRBV5-1 combines with J gene TRBJ1-1; TRBD1 aligns across 7 bases. CDR1 and CDR2 (germline): SGHRS, YFSETQ. Losses at the gene ends were 2 bases for V and 5 bases for J; bases not matched to a gene: 3. This CDR3 spans 13 amino acids. The CDR3 DNA reads TGCGCCAGCAGCTTAGACAGGGAGACTGAAGCTTTCTTT. Amino acid sequence: CASSLDRETEAFF.

This clone was seen a handful of times. Other DNA sequences in the same sample also yield this CDR3. This chain uses TRBV6-6 with TRBJ2-3; 12 positions match TRBD2. Germline V lookup: CDR1 MNHNY, CDR2 SVGAGI (reference sequence). This CDR3 spans 16 amino acids. V gave up 3 bases and J gave up 6 bases; unmatched junction bases: 7. CDR3: CASSYGLAGGTDTQYF. Here the CDR3 DNA reads TGTGCCAGCAGTTATGGGCTAGCGGGGGGGACGGATACGCAGTATTTT.

This CDR3 is CASNQDRRVTEAFF. The CDR3 DNA reads as TGTGCCAGCAACCAGGACAGGCGGGTAACTGAAGCTTTCTTT. This chain joins TRBV19 and TRBJ1-1; 7 nucleotides match TRBD1. With V trimmed by 9 bases and J by 5 bases, 12 bases remained unmatched. The length of the CDR3 is 14 residues. The germline V gene encodes CDR1 LNHDA and CDR2 SQIVND (reference sequence).

V is TRBV14 and J is TRBJ2-3, with 7 bases identical to TRBD1. Per germline, CDR1 SGHDN and CDR2 FVKESK. V lost 10 bases, J lost 1 base, and 11 bases stayed unmatched. The CDR3 runs to 15 residues. The CDR3 nucleotides are TGTGCCATCTCAACCCGGACAGGTCGCACAGATACGCAGTATTTT. Its translation is CAISTRTGRTDTQYF.

The chain recombines TRBV1 with TRBJ1-6; the table's D call, TRBD1, was not checked against the DNA. TRBV1 counts as a pseudogene. The CDR3 spans 17 residues. In nucleotides, the CDR3 is TGCACCAGCAGCCTCATCGTCAGGTATTTCTTTAATTCACCCCTCCACTTT. Amino acid sequence: CTSSLIVRYFFNSPLHF.

The J gene is TRBJ1-6, the V gene TRBV9, with a possible D match to TRBD1 (5 bases). The CDR3 is 14 residues long. CDR1 and CDR2 (germline): SGDLS, YYNGEE. V shed 5 bases and J shed 10 bases, with 16 bases lying between them. The CDR3 region is CASRLGQGGSPLHF. The CDR3 bases are TGTGCCAGCAGATTAGGGCAGGGAGGCTCACCCCTCCACTTT.

The V and J genes are TRBV13 and TRBJ1-2; D is possibly TRBD1 (5 bases). CDR3 length: 14 amino acids. V was shortened by 5 bases and J by 3 bases, with 13 bases between the two germline ends. In germline, CDR1 is PRHDT, CDR2 FYEKMQ (reference sequence). CDR3 nucleotide sequence: TGTGCCAGCAGCCCGGGGACTTCCCACTATGGCTACACCTTC. This sequence encodes CASSPGTSHYGYTF.

In this sample, this clone turned up once. The rearrangement uses TRBV29-1 and TRBJ2-3; 13 nucleotides line up with TRBD2. CDR3 length equals 18 residues. Trimming took 8 bases from V and 7 from J; bases not matched to a gene: 21. CDR1 SQVTM and CDR2 ANQGSEA come from the germline V gene. CDR3 residues: CSTSPVTSGGAQGNTQYF. In nucleotides, the CDR3 is TGCAGCACCAGCCCTGTCACTAGCGGGGGGGCGCAGGGGAATACGCAGTATTTT.

The rearrangement uses TRBV9 and TRBJ1-1; TRBD1 might be the D (6 bases). Germline values: CDR1 SGDLS, CDR2 YYNGEE. The CDR3 loop spans 14 amino acids. V gave up 4 bases and J gave up 4 bases, with 14 bases separating them. The CDR3 loop reads CASSPEGGGTEAFF. In DNA, the CDR3 is TGTGCCAGCAGCCCAGAAGGGGGGGGCACTGAAGCTTTCTTT. Looking up the rest from reference TRBV9 and TRBJ1-1 gives the full variable domain: DSGVTQTPKHLITATGQRVTLRCSPRSGDLSVYWYQQSLDQGLQFLIQYYNGEERAKGNILERFSAQQFPDLHSELNLSSLELGDSALYFCASSPEGGGTEAFFGQGTRLTVV.

This clone was seen a few times. V is TRBV4-1 and J is TRBJ1-4; D remains ambiguous. CDR1 is MGHRA and CDR2 is YSYEKL in the germline V gene. Trimming cost V 9 bases and J 2 bases, with 16 bases left between them. CDR3 size: 15 residues. The CDR3 DNA reads as TGCGCCAGTGGGATCCGCGGGAGTACTAATGAAAAACTGTTTTTT. Amino acid sequence: CASGIRGSTNEKLFF.

J is TRBJ2-7 and V is TRBV5-4; 9 bases match TRBD1. V gave up 5 bases and J gave up 1 base; unmatched junction bases: 7. The CDR3 spans 15 residues. CDR1 and CDR2 (germline): SGHNT, YYREEE (reference sequence). The DNA of the CDR3 is TGTGCCAGCAGTCTCGGACAGGGGCAGTCCTACGAGCAGTACTTC. It yields the protein CASSLGQGQSYEQYF.

CDR3 sequence: CASSLGRGTTEAFF. CDR3 DNA: TGTGCCAGCAGCTTAGGGCGGGGGACCACTGAAGCTTTCTTT. The chain carries TRBV13 and TRBJ1-1, with a possible D match to TRBD1 (5 bases). This CDR3 region has 14 residues. V lost 0 bases and J 4 bases, leaving 9 bases between the germline ends. Germline CDR1 reads PRHDT; CDR2 reads FYEKMQ (reference sequence).

The rearrangement joins TRBV12-5 to TRBJ1-2; 7 nucleotides match TRBD1. V trimming: 7 bases; J trimming: 3 bases; junction bases outside the gene matches: 14. Germline V gives CDR1 LGHNT, CDR2 FRNRAP. The CDR3 runs 16 residues. The CDR3 protein is CASAVDRPGPDYGYTF. In DNA, the CDR3 is TGTGCTAGTGCTGTGGACAGGCCGGGCCCTGACTATGGCTACACCTTC. The full variable domain, in which reference TRBV12-5 and TRBJ1-2 provide the parts outside the CDR3, is DARVTQTPRHKVTEMGQEVTMRCQPILGHNTVFWYRQTMMQGLELLAYFRNRAPLDDSGMPKDRFSAEMPDATLATLKIQPSEPRDSAVYFCASAVDRPGPDYGYTFGSGTRLTVV.